Each of the 3 T cell receptor beta chains below was sequenced from the same sample in a study of T cells after yellow fever vaccination. TCRdb reanalysed the 5' RACE reads using MiXCR and keeps one entry per CDR3 protein. The sample has 400,000 or so distinct CDR3 sequences, around 19% seen once. The starting material was PBMCs, obtained before the yellow fever booster vaccination. The receptors were gathered from a man aged 18 to 29 who received the YFV17D yellow fever vaccine.

This clonotype was seen a few times. The V call is TRBV10-3, the J call TRBJ1-5; D unresolved. The CDR3 has 14 amino acids. The V gene lost 10 bases and the J gene lost 4 bases, with 17 bases spanning the gap. Germline V CDR1 and CDR2: ENHRY, SYGVKD. CDR3 loop: CATRPDLGNQPQHF. The CDR3 region has the DNA TGTGCCACCCGACCGGACCTAGGAAATCAGCCCCAGCATTTT.

Only one count was recorded for this clonotype. The conserved closing phenylalanine or tryptophan is absent in this CDR3, likely reflecting a read error. The rearrangement uses TRBV5-1 and TRBJ1-1; 9 bases agree with TRBD1. Trimming took 0 bases from V and 6 from J; bases not matched to a gene: 9. This CDR3 comprises 16 residues. Germline V CDR1 and CDR2: SGHRS, YFSETQ. CDR3 nucleotides: TGCGCCAGCAGCTTGGCCGGACAGGGGAAGTATCCTGAAGCTTTCTTG. Translated, it gives CASSLAGQGKYPEAFL.

This clonotype was seen at least ten times. This chain joins TRBV5-1 and TRBJ2-5; D call uncertain. V lost 4 bases, J lost 1 base, and 8 bases lay in between. The CDR3 covers 13 residues. Per the germline V gene, CDR1 is SGHRS and CDR2 is YFSETQ. CDR3: CASSLSLQETQYF. CDR3 DNA sequence: TGCGCCAGCAGCCTGAGCCTCCAAGAGACCCAGTACTTC.